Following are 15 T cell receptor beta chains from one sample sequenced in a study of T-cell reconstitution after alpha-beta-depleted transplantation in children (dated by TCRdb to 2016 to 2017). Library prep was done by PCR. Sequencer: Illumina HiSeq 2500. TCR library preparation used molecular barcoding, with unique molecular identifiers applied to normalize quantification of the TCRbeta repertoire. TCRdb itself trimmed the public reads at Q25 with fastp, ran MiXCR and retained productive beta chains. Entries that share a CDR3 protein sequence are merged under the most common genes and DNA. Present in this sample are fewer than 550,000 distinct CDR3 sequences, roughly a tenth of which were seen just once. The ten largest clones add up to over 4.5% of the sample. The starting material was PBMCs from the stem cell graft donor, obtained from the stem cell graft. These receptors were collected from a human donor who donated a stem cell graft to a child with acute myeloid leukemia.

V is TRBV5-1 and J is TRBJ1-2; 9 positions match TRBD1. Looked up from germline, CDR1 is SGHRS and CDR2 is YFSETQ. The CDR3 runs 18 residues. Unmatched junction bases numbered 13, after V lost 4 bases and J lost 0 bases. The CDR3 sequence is CASSPTGTGSLANYGYTF. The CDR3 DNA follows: TGCGCCAGCAGCCCGACCGGGACAGGGTCCCTAGCTAACTATGGCTACACCTTC.

The CDR3 DNA is TGTGCCAGCAGCGTAGACCGAGGCCCCACAGATACGCAGTATTTT. It translates to CASSVDRGPTDTQYF. The chain joins TRBV9 to TRBJ2-3; D is unclear. The length of the CDR3 is 15 residues. The V end was cut by 0 bases, the J end by 2 bases, with 10 bases between. Per germline, CDR1 SGDLS and CDR2 YYNGEE.

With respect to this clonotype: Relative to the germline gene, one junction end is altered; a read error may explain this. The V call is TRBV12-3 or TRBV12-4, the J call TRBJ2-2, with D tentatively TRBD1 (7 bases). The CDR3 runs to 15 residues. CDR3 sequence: CANSLTGRGAGELFF. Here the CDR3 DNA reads TGTGCCAACAGTCTGACAGGGCGGGGCGCCGGGGAGCTGTTTTTT.

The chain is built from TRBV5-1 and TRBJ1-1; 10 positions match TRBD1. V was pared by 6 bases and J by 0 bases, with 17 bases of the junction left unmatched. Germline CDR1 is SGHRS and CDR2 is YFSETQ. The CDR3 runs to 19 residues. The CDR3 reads CASKLRLDRGRSLNTEAFF. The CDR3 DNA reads TGCGCCAGCAAATTAAGACTAGACAGGGGGCGATCGTTGAACACTGAAGCTTTCTTT.

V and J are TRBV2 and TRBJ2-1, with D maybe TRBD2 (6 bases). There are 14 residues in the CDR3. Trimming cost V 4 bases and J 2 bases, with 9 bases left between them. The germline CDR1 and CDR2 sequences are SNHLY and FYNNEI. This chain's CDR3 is CASSVAATYNEQFF. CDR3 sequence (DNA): TGTGCCAGCAGTGTAGCGGCAACCTACAATGAGCAGTTCTTC. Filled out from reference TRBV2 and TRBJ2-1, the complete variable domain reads EPEVTQTPSHQVTQMGQEVILRCVPISNHLYFYWYRQILGQKVEFLVSFYNNEISEKSEIFDDQFSVERPDGSNFTLKIRSTKLEDSAMYFCASSVAATYNEQFFGPGTRLTVL.

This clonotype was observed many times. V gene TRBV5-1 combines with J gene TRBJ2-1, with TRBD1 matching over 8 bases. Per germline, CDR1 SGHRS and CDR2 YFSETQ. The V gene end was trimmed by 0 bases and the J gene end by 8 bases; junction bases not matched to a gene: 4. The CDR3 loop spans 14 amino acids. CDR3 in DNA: TGCGCCAGCAGCTTGGTACCAGGGGGCTATGAGCAGTTCTTC. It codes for CASSLVPGGYEQFF.

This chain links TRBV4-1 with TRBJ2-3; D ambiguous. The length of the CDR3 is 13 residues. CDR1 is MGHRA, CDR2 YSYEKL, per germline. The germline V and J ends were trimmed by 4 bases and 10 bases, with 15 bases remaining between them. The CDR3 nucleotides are TGCGCCAGCAGCCTTAACGTTTTCGACGCGCAGTATTTT. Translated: CASSLNVFDAQYF.

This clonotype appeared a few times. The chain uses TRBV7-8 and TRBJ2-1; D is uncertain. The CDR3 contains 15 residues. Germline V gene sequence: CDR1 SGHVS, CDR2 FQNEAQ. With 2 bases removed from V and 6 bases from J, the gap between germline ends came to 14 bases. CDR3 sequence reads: CASSLNWVRLNEQFF. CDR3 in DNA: TGTGCCAGCAGCTTAAATTGGGTCAGACTCAATGAGCAGTTCTTC.

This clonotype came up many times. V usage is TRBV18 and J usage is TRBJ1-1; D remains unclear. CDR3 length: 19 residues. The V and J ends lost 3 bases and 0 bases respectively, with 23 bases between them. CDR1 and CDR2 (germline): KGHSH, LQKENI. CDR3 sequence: CASSPFESNSIQMNTEAFF. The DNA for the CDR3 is TGTGCCAGCTCACCCTTCGAATCAAACAGTATTCAGATGAACACTGAAGCTTTCTTT.

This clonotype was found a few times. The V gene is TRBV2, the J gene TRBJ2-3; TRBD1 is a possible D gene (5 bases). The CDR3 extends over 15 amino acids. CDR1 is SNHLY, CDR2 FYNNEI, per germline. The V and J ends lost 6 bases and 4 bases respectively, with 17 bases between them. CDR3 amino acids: CASRETPSGPDTQYF. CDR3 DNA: TGTGCCAGCAGGGAAACTCCCTCAGGGCCAGATACGCAGTATTTT.

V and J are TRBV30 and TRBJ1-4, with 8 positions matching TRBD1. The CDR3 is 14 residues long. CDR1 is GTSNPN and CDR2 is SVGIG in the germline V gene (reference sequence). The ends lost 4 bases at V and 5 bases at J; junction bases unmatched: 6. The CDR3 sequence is CAWNGQGGNEKLFF. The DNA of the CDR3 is TGTGCCTGGAATGGACAGGGTGGGAATGAAAAACTGTTTTTT.

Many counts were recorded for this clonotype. In DNA, the CDR3 is TGCAGTGCTAGAGACCCCAGACTAGCGTTAACCGGGGAGCTGTTTTTT. Residues: CSARDPRLALTGELFF. The V and J genes are TRBV20-1 and TRBJ2-2, with 8 bases that match TRBD2. The J segment lost 5 bases and the V segment lost 0 bases, leaving 8 bases of the junction unmatched. Per germline, CDR1 DFQATT and CDR2 SNEGSKA (reference sequence). The CDR3 is made up of 16 amino acids.

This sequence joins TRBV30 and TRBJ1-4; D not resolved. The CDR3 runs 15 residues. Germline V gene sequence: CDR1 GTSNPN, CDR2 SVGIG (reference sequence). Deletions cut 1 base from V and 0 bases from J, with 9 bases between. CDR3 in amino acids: CAWSAHSATNEKLFF. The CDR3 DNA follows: TGTGCCTGGAGTGCCCACAGTGCAACTAATGAAAAACTGTTTTTT. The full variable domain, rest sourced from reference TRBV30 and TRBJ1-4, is SQTIHQWPATLVQPVGSPLSLECTVEGTSNPNLYWYRQAAGRGLQLLFYSVGIGQISSEVPQNLSASRPQDRQFILSSKKLLLSDSGFYLCAWSAHSATNEKLFFGSGTQLSVL.

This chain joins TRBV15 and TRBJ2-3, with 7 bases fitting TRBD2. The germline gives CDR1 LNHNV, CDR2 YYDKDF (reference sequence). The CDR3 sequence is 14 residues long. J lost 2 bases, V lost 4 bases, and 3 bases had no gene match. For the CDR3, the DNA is TGTGCCACCAGCAACCAGCGGGACACAGATACGCAGTATTTT. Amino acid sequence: CATSNQRDTDTQYF.

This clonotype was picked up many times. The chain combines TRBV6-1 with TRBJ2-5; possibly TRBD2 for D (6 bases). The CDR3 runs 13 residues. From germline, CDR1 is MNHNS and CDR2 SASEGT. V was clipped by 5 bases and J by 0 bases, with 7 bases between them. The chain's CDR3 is CASSRGNQETQYF. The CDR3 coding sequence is TGTGCCAGCAGTCGGGGGAACCAAGAGACCCAGTACTTC.